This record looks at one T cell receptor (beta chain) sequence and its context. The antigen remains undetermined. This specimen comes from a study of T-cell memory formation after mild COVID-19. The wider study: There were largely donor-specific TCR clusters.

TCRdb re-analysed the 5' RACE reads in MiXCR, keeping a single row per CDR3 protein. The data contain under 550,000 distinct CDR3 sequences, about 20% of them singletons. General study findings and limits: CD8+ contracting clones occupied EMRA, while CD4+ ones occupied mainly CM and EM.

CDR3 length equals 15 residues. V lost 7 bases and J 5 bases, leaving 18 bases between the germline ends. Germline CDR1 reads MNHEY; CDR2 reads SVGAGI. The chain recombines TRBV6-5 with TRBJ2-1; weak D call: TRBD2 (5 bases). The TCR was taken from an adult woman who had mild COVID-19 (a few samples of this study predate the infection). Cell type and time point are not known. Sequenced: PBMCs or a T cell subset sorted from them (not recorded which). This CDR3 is CASTPGFSENNEQFF. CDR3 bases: TGTGCCAGCACCCCTGGTTTTAGCGAAAACAATGAGCAGTTCTTC.